The 32 T cell receptor beta chains listed next were all sequenced from one sample in a study of cytomegalovirus exposure and HLA in healthy donors (dated by TCRdb to the late 2010s). Libraries were built with the immunoSEQ multiplex PCR assay. TCRdb obtained this table from immuneACCESS and retained in-frame rearrangements with V and J assigned. These tables miss some clones; where compared with another copy, unresolved V genes account for less than half of the shortfall, and the remainder is unexplained. For this sample the table gives 120,000 to 150,000 clones, of which around nine tenths were detected only once. Jointly, the top ten make up 2.5% to 4% of the sample. The sequenced material came from PBMCs. The source is a woman aged 18-29 years in good health and CMV-seropositive.

The J gene is TRBJ2-5, the V gene TRBV5-8; D may be TRBD2 (5 bases). The germline gives CDR1 SGHTS, CDR2 YDEGEE. V shed 4 bases and J shed 3 bases, with 16 bases lying between them. The CDR3 consists of 15 residues. Here the CDR3 reads CASSQGLTLKETQYF. As DNA, the CDR3 is TGTGCCAGCAGCCAAGGACTGACCTTGAAAGAGACCCAGTACTTC.

The gene calls are TRBV9 and TRBJ2-1, with a possible D match to TRBD2 (5 bases). CDR1 and CDR2 from the germline V gene are SGDLS and YYNGEE. V shed 3 bases and J shed 8 bases, with 21 bases lying between them. The CDR3 extends over 16 amino acids. The CDR3 nucleotides are TGTGCCAGCAGCGGACTCGGTTTGGGGAGTTTGTATGAGCAGTTCTTC. Its translation: CASSGLGLGSLYEQFF.

This sequence joins TRBV7-2 and TRBJ2-7; possible D gene TRBD2, 5 bases. This CDR3 region has 15 residues. Trimming shortened V by 3 bases and J by 2 bases, and 14 bases separated the two germline ends. In germline, CDR1 is SGHTA, CDR2 FQGNSA. Written as DNA, the CDR3 is TGTGCCAGCAGCTTTACTAGTGCTACCGCCTACGAGCAGTACTTC. Protein product: CASSFTSATAYEQYF.

About this clone itself: At one end, the junction sequence differs from germline, possibly due to a read error. The V and J genes are TRBV7-7 and TRBJ2-5, with 7 bases aligning to TRBD1. The CDR3 is made up of 12 amino acids. Per the germline V gene, CDR1 is SSHAT and CDR2 is FNYEAQ (reference sequence). The CDR3 nucleotides read TGTGCTAGCAGCTCACAGGGGGAGACCCAGTACTTC. Translating it yields CASSSQGETQYF.

CDR3: CASGIPRGLGVNEQFF. In DNA, the CDR3 is TGTGCTAGTGGTATCCCCCGGGGACTAGGGGTGAATGAGCAGTTCTTC. V usage is TRBV12-5 and J usage is TRBJ2-1, with 8 bases aligning to TRBD2. The CDR3 has 16 amino acids. The J segment lost 7 bases and the V segment lost 5 bases, leaving 13 bases of the junction unmatched. Germline loops: CDR1 LGHNT, CDR2 FRNRAP.

This chain joins TRBV11-3 and TRBJ2-5; TRBD2 might be the D (6 bases). V shed 0 bases and J shed 3 bases, with 11 bases lying between them. The germline V gene has CDR1 SGHNT and CDR2 YENEEA. The CDR3 is made up of 15 amino acids. The CDR3 nucleotides read TGTGCCAGCAGCTTAGATGGGGGACTCGAAGAGACCCAGTACTTC. Translating it yields CASSLDGGLEETQYF.

The V call is TRBV5-1, the J call TRBJ2-2, with a possible D match to TRBD1 (5 bases). Germline V gene lookup returns CDR1 SGHRS and CDR2 YFSETQ. V was trimmed by 0 bases and J by 6 bases, leaving 12 bases between them. The CDR3 has 15 amino acids. In DNA form, the CDR3 reads TGCGCCAGCAGCTTGGTTGGCCAGGGCCCCGGGGAGCTGTTTTTT. Its translation: CASSLVGQGPGELFF.

The chain carries TRBV7-9 and TRBJ1-2; no clear D. CDR1 and CDR2 from the germline V gene are SEHNR and FQNEAQ (reference sequence). Trimming left V 3 bases short and J 5 bases short, with 7 bases between. CDR3 length: 12 amino acids. CDR3 DNA: TGTGCCAGCAGCTTTAATAGTTATGGCTACACCTTC. Translated, it gives CASSFNSYGYTF.

CDR3 DNA: TGCGCCAGCAGCCCTAGGACTAGCGGGGACTACGAGCAGTACTTC. This codes for CASSPRTSGDYEQYF. The genes are TRBV5-1 and TRBJ2-7, with 12 bases fitting TRBD2. V gave up 4 bases and J gave up 3 bases; unmatched junction bases: 5. The germline CDR1 and CDR2 sequences are SGHRS and YFSETQ. This CDR3 spans 15 amino acids.

This chain joins TRBV19 and TRBJ1-5; D possibly corresponds to TRBD1 (6 bases). V shed 6 bases and J shed 6 bases, with 18 bases lying between them. The CDR3 contains 15 residues. Germline V gene data show CDR1 as LNHDA and CDR2 as SQIVND (reference sequence). The CDR3 nucleotides read TGTGCCAGTAGGGATGGGGGGGCCCTTCGTCAGCCCCAGCATTTT. Its protein is CASRDGGALRQPQHF.

V and J are TRBV28 and TRBJ1-2, with a tentative D call TRBD1 (5 bases). This CDR3 region has 16 residues. Germline CDR1 reads MDHEN; CDR2 reads SYDVKM. V was cut by 2 bases and J by 4 bases, with 17 bases left in between. This chain's CDR3 is CASSLTEGLAGYGYTF. The CDR3 nucleotides read TGTGCCAGCAGTTTAACGGAGGGGCTCGCCGGCTATGGCTACACCTTC.

Worth noting for this clone: The junction differs from germline at one of its ends, possibly a read error. The rearrangement uses TRBV28 and TRBJ2-3; a weak D match, TRBD2 (6 bases). Germline V gives CDR1 MDHEN, CDR2 SYDVKM. This CDR3 has 11 amino acids. The CDR3 reads CASSLFRGTEF. For the CDR3, the DNA is TGTGCCAGCAGTTTATTCCGAGGGACTGAGTTT.

CDR3 nucleotides: TGTGCCAGCAGCTTTTACAGGGGGCGGGCCCGTGCCTACGAGCAGTACTTC. It yields the protein CASSFYRGRARAYEQYF. This sequence joins TRBV5-4 and TRBJ2-7, with TRBD1 identical over 9 bases. Trimming removed 2 bases from V and 2 bases from J; junction bases left unmatched: 11. This CDR3 comprises 17 residues. Germline V gene lookup returns CDR1 SGHNT and CDR2 YYREEE (reference sequence).

This clone was found a few times. V usage is TRBV5-1 and J usage is TRBJ2-1; 9 bases fit TRBD1. The germline V gene has CDR1 SGHRS and CDR2 YFSETQ. V shed 3 bases and J 12 bases; nucleotides not matched to a gene: 7. The CDR3 sequence is 13 residues long. The CDR3 DNA reads as TGCGCCAGCAGCTCCAGACAGGGGGAAGGGCAGTTCTTC. It yields the protein CASSSRQGEGQFF.

CDR3 bases: TGTGCCAGCCGGGAGGGACGTCGCTCCTACGAGCAGTACTTC. Its protein product is CASREGRRSYEQYF. V is TRBV28 and J is TRBJ2-7; 8 bases agree with TRBD2. V was pared by 8 bases and J by 0 bases, with 6 bases of the junction left unmatched. This CDR3 region has 14 residues. Germline V lookup: CDR1 MDHEN, CDR2 SYDVKM. Full variable domain (outside the CDR3, taken from reference TRBV28 and TRBJ2-7): DVKVTQSSRYLVKRTGEKVFLECVQDMDHENMFWYRQDPGLGLRLIYFSYDVKMKEKGDIPEGYSVSREKKERFSLILESASTNQTSMYLCASREGRRSYEQYFGPGTRLTVT.

The chain links TRBV29-1 to TRBJ1-4; tentatively, D is TRBD1 (5 bases). V dropped 6 bases and J dropped 4 bases, with 12 bases sitting between them. This CDR3 comprises 13 residues. CDR1 and CDR2 (germline): SQVTM, ANQGSEA. In nucleotides, the CDR3 is TGCAGCGTGGAGTCAGGGTTTAATGAAAAACTGTTTTTT. It translates to CSVESGFNEKLFF.

This clone was seen a handful of times. This chain links TRBV18 with TRBJ2-7; 9 nucleotides agree with TRBD2. V lost 4 bases and J lost 2; bases outside the gene matches: 3. Germline V gene lookup returns CDR1 KGHSH and CDR2 LQKENI. The CDR3 consists of 14 residues. This CDR3 reads CASSQSGRTYEQYF. In nucleotides, the CDR3 is TGTGCCAGCTCACAGAGCGGGAGGACCTACGAGCAGTACTTC. Looking up the rest from reference TRBV18 and TRBJ2-7 gives the full variable domain: NAGVMQNPRHLVRRRGQEARLRCSPMKGHSHVYWYRQLPEEGLKFMVYLQKENIIDESGMPKERFSAEFPKEGPSILRIQQVVRGDSAAYFCASSQSGRTYEQYFGPGTRLTVT.

The chain recombines TRBV5-1 with TRBJ2-4; TRBD2 matches 8 bases. V gave up 1 base and J gave up 3 bases; unmatched junction bases: 3. This CDR3 spans 15 amino acids. CDR1 SGHRS and CDR2 YFSETQ come from the germline V gene. The CDR3 sequence: CASSLPGGNKNIQYF. CDR3 DNA sequence: TGCGCCAGCAGCTTGCCGGGAGGGAACAAAAACATTCAGTACTTC.

The chain recombines TRBV7-9 with TRBJ2-7; weak D call: TRBD1 (6 bases). Germline V gene lookup returns CDR1 SEHNR and CDR2 FQNEAQ (reference sequence). This CDR3 comprises 15 residues. Trimming left V 5 bases short and J 0 bases short, with 14 bases between. CDR3: CASSVGQIDSYEQYF. The CDR3 nucleotides are TGTGCCAGCAGCGTCGGACAGATTGACTCCTACGAGCAGTACTTC.

The rearrangement uses TRBV29-1 and TRBJ1-4; D possibly corresponds to TRBD1 (5 bases). CDR1 and CDR2 (germline): SQVTM, ANQGSEA. Between the trimmed V and J ends, which lost 4 bases and 8 bases, there was a span of 17 bases. The CDR3 is 14 amino acids. In nucleotides, the CDR3 is TGCAGCGTTGGGGTGGACACCTCTGAGGAAAAACTGTTTTTT. The encoded protein is CSVGVDTSEEKLFF.

J is TRBJ2-7 and V is TRBV29-1, with a tentative D call TRBD1 (7 bases). Germline CDR1 and CDR2: SQVTM and ANQGSEA. V lost 0 bases and J 4 bases, leaving 22 bases between the germline ends. The CDR3 extends over 17 amino acids. The DNA of the CDR3 is TGCAGCGTTGAAGATCTTGGGGCAGGGGGGCTTACGTACGAGCAGTACTTC. It is translated as CSVEDLGAGGLTYEQYF.

The rearrangement links TRBV7-9 to TRBJ2-3; 8 nucleotides agree with TRBD1. Germline V CDR1 and CDR2: SEHNR, FQNEAQ (reference sequence). The V gene end was trimmed by 6 bases and the J gene end by 1 base; junction bases not matched to a gene: 12. This CDR3 is 17 amino acids long. CDR3 nucleotides: TGTGCCAGCAGATTGAGACAGGGGATGGTTGGCACAGATACGCAGTATTTT. Translation: CASRLRQGMVGTDTQYF.

This chain joins TRBV7-3 and TRBJ2-3, with 10 bases that match TRBD2. The CDR3 has 17 amino acids. V was clipped by 1 base and J by 6 bases; unmatched bases: 10. Germline V gene data show CDR1 as SGHTA and CDR2 as FQGTGA. The CDR3 is CASSLRSGRASGDTQYF. The CDR3 DNA follows: TGTGCCAGCAGCTTAAGAAGCGGGAGGGCCTCGGGTGATACGCAGTATTTT.

The chain links TRBV7-9 to TRBJ2-3; 10 bases fit TRBD1. J lost 6 bases, V lost 5 bases, and 5 bases had no gene match. The CDR3 spans 14 residues. The germline V gene has CDR1 SEHNR and CDR2 FQNEAQ (reference sequence). CDR3 amino acids: CASSLGQGVDTQYF. The CDR3 DNA reads as TGTGCCAGCAGCCTAGGACAGGGGGTGGATACGCAGTATTTT.

The rearrangement links TRBV6-6 to TRBJ1-2; 11 bases are shared with TRBD1. The trim removed 4 bases at V and 6 bases at J, leaving 7 bases unmatched. Germline V CDR1 and CDR2: MNHNY, SVGAGI (reference sequence). The length of the CDR3 is 15 residues. CDR3 sequence (DNA): TGTGCCAGCAGTTTCGACCGGACAGGGGGCAATGGCTACACCTTC. Its protein product is CASSFDRTGGNGYTF.

J is TRBJ2-6 and V is TRBV11-2; no clear D gene. Germline V gene data show CDR1 as SGHAT and CDR2 as FQNNGV. The CDR3 has 18 residues. V lost 5 bases and J lost 0, with 17 bases in between. The DNA of the CDR3 is TGTGCCAGCAGCCCAACACGAGACTTCCTCTCTGGGGCCAACGTCCTGACTTTC. Translation: CASSPTRDFLSGANVLTF.

V is TRBV6-4 and J is TRBJ1-1; TRBD1 matches at 8 bases. The V and J ends lost 6 bases and 4 bases, in that order; junction bases with no gene match: 7. CDR1 is MRHNA, CDR2 SNTAGT, per germline. The CDR3 extends over 14 amino acids. The CDR3 spells CASSTTGESTEAFF. DNA of the CDR3: TGTGCCAGCAGCACGACAGGGGAAAGCACTGAAGCTTTCTTT.

The chain has TRBV2 and TRBJ1-5; 7 bases map to TRBD1. V was clipped by 7 bases and J by 3 bases; unmatched bases: 6. CDR1 SNHLY and CDR2 FYNNEI come from the germline V gene. CDR3 length equals 14 residues. The CDR3 DNA reads TGTGCCAGCAAAACAGGGGACTCCAATCAGCCCCAGCATTTT. The encoded protein is CASKTGDSNQPQHF. Filled out from reference TRBV2 and TRBJ1-5, the complete variable domain reads EPEVTQTPSHQVTQMGQEVILRCVPISNHLYFYWYRQILGQKVEFLVSFYNNEISEKSEIFDDQFSVERPDGSNFTLKIRSTKLEDSAMYFCASKTGDSNQPQHFGDGTRLSIL.

The V call is TRBV2, the J call TRBJ2-2; the D is unclear. Trimming took 7 bases from V and 1 from J, leaving 10 bases between them. The CDR3 totals 14 residues. Germline CDR1 and CDR2: SNHLY and FYNNEI. The CDR3 DNA sequence: TGTGCCAGCAAACGGGTGATGAACACCGGGGAGCTGTTTTTT. Translation: CASKRVMNTGELFF.

V is TRBV14 and J is TRBJ2-5; 7 nucleotides line up with TRBD2. CDR1 SGHDN and CDR2 FVKESK come from the germline V gene. This CDR3 has 11 amino acids. J gave up 8 bases and V 3 bases, and 0 bases lay outside the gene matches. CDR3 in amino acids: CASSQGLTQYF. The CDR3 region has the DNA TGTGCCAGCAGCCAGGGACTAACCCAGTACTTC.

J is TRBJ2-7 and V is TRBV7-2; no clear D. The CDR3 consists of 12 residues. V was pared by 5 bases and J by 5 bases, with 10 bases between. Germline loops: CDR1 SGHTA, CDR2 FQGNSA. The CDR3 region is CASSPSRNEQYF. CDR3 DNA sequence: TGTGCCAGCAGCCCCTCTAGGAACGAGCAGTACTTC.

This chain uses TRBV2 with TRBJ2-7; D is perhaps TRBD2 (6 bases). The length of the CDR3 is 12 residues. Germline CDR1 reads SNHLY; CDR2 reads FYNNEI. The V and J ends lost 6 bases and 3 bases respectively, with 9 bases between them. CDR3 in amino acids: CASSLALYEQYF. The CDR3 DNA sequence: TGTGCCAGCAGCCTAGCGCTCTACGAGCAGTACTTC.